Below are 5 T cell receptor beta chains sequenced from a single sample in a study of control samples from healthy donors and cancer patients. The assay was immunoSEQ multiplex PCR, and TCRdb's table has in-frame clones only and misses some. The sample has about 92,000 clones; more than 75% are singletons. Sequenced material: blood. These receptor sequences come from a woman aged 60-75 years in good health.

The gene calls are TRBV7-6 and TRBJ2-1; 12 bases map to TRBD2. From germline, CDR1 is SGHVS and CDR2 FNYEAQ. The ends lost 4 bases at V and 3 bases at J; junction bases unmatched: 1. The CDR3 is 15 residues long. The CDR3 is CASSWTSGDYNEQFF. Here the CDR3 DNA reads TGTGCCAGCAGCTGGACTAGCGGGGACTACAATGAGCAGTTCTTC. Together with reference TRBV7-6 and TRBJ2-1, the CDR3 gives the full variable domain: GAGVSQSPRYKVTKRGQDVALRCDPISGHVSLYWYRQALGQGPEFLTYFNYEAQQDKSGLPNDRFSAERPEGSISTLTIQRTEQRDSAMYRCASSWTSGDYNEQFFGPGTRLTVL.

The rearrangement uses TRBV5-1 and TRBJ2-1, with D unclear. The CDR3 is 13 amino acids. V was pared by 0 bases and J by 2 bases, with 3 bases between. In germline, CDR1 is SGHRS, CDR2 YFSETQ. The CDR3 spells CASSLDPYNEQFF. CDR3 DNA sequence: TGCGCCAGCAGCTTGGACCCCTACAATGAGCAGTTCTTC.

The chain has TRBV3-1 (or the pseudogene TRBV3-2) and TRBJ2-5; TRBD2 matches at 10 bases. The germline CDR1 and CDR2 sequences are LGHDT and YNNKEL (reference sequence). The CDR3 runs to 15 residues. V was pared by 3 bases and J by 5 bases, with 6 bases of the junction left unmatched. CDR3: CASSQASGSRETQYF. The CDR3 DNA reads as TGTGCCAGCAGCCAGGCTAGCGGGAGTCGGGAGACCCAGTACTTC.

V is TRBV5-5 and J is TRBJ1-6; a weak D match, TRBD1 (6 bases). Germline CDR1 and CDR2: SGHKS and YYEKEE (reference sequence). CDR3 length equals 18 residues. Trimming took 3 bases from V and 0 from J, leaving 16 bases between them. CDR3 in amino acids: CASSSSDQQGSYNSPLHF. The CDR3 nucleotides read TGTGCCAGCAGCTCCTCGGACCAACAGGGCTCCTATAATTCACCCCTCCACTTT.

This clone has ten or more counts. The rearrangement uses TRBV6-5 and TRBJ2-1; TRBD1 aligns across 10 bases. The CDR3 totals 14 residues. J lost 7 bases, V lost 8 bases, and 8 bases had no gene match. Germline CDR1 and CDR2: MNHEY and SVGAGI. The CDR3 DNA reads TGTGCCAGCCGGGACAGGGGAGAAAAAAATGAGCAGTTCTTC. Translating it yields CASRDRGEKNEQFF.